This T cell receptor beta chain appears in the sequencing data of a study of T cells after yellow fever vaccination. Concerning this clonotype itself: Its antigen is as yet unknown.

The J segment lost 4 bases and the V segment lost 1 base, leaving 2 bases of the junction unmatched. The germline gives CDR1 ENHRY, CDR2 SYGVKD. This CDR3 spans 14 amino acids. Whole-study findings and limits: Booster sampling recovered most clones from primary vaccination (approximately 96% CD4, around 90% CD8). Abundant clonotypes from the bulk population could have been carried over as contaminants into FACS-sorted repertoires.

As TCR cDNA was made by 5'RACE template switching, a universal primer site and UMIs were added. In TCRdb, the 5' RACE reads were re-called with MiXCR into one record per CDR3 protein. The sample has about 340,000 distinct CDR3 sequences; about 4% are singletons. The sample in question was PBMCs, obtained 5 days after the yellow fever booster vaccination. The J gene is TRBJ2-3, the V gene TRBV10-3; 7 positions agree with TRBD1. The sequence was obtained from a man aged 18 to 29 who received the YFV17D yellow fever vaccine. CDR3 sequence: CAISELGGSDTQYF. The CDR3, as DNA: TGTGCCATCAGTGAGTTAGGGGGCTCAGATACGCAGTATTTT.